A selection of T cell receptor beta chains follows, all from one sample in a study of patients and donors after allogeneic stem cell transplantation. Using its own MiXCR run on the RT-PCR reads, TCRdb lists one record per CDR3 protein. The data show about a million distinct CDR3 sequences, roughly 18% seen once. The sequencing sample was made of blood, either unsorted or a sorted T cell fraction (not recorded which). Receptors originate from a human donor who was either an allogeneic HSCT recipient or a stem cell or donor lymphocyte infusion donor (not recorded which). It is not recorded whose cells these are; they may come from a transplant donor. Both conserved end residues are part of each CDR3.

j_gene: TRBJ1-6
v_gene: TRBV2
CDR3aa: CASSDWGTGTVSPLHF

j_gene: TRBJ1-1
v_gene: TRBV7-6
CDR3aa: CASSFKRGTEAFF

j_gene: TRBJ1-2
v_gene: TRBV29-1
CDR3aa: CSAQTGINYGYTF

j_gene: TRBJ1-2
v_gene: TRBV12-3/TRBV12-4
CDR3aa: CASSLVTGNYGYTF

j_gene: TRBJ2-1
v_gene: TRBV11-2
CDR3aa: CASSSPGLAGTKSSYNEQFF

j_gene: TRBJ2-1
v_gene: TRBV29-1
CDR3aa: CSADSGDYNEQFF

j_gene: TRBJ2-7
v_gene: TRBV5-1
CDR3aa: CASSSGHGGYEQYF

j_gene: TRBJ2-1
v_gene: TRBV7-9
CDR3aa: CASTPGGVNEQFF

j_gene: TRBJ2-1
v_gene: TRBV20-1
CDR3aa: CSAREIRTGQPNEQFF

j_gene: TRBJ1-1
v_gene: TRBV6-5
CDR3aa: CASLKVQAFF

j_gene: TRBJ1-1
v_gene: TRBV29-1
CDR3aa: CSVLVSGGRNTEAFF

j_gene: TRBJ2-4
v_gene: TRBV20-1
CDR3aa: CSARGPLAKNIQYF

j_gene: TRBJ1-1
v_gene: TRBV20-1
CDR3aa: CSAIPGIEAFF

j_gene: TRBJ1-1
v_gene: TRBV25-1
CDR3aa: CASTLGELNTEAFF

j_gene: TRBJ1-4
v_gene: TRBV6-2/TRBV6-3
CDR3aa: CASSYLHRNEKLFF

j_gene: TRBJ2-2
v_gene: TRBV5-4
CDR3aa: CASSDARGGGTGELFF

j_gene: TRBJ2-3
v_gene: TRBV7-2
CDR3aa: CAPPKERAGGPDTQYF

j_gene: TRBJ2-3
v_gene: TRBV5-1
CDR3aa: CASSFGLAGGYPDTQYF

j_gene: TRBJ2-1
v_gene: TRBV24-1
CDR3aa: CATSDMIGSSYNEQFF

j_gene: TRBJ1-2
v_gene: TRBV12-3/TRBV12-4
CDR3aa: CASSFSGDGYTF

j_gene: TRBJ2-7
v_gene: TRBV20-1
CDR3aa: CSARDSTSGNFYEQYF

j_gene: TRBJ1-3
v_gene: TRBV2
CDR3aa: CASSSQGTGGINHSGNTIYF

j_gene: TRBJ2-1
v_gene: TRBV5-5
CDR3aa: CASSNSLIYNEQFF